This TCR beta chain derives from a study of T-cell reconstitution after alpha-beta-depleted transplantation in children. The CDR3 runs 16 residues. Trimming shortened V by 0 bases and J by 4 bases, and 16 bases separated the two germline ends. Per the germline V gene, CDR1 is MGHRA and CDR2 is YSYEKL. Unique molecular identifiers were used in preparing the TCRbeta library. TCRdb used MiXCR to reprocess the PCR reads, holding one entry per CDR3 protein. The sample gives 200,000 to 250,000 distinct CDR3 sequences, 6.6% of which show up once; just over 5.5% is in the top ten. The input for sequencing was PBMCs, taken before TCRalphabeta/CD19-depleted stem cell transplant. The source of this sequence is a boy between 2 and 10 years old with acute lymphoblastic leukemia, due to receive a stem cell transplant. The chain uses TRBV4-1 and TRBJ2-7; D is uncertain. CDR3 in amino acids: CASSQDPQLDPYEQYF. The CDR3 region has the DNA TGCGCCAGCAGCCAAGATCCACAACTGGACCCTTACGAGCAGTACTTC.